These 2 T cell receptor beta chains were sequenced from one sample in a study of shared clonotypes between healthy human individuals. Profiled with immunoSEQ multiplex PCR; TCRdb holds only in-frame clones, not every one. The table has hundreds of thousands of clones, 79% seen once. The sequenced sample was PBMCs. These receptors all come from a woman aged 40 to 50 in good health. Some clones in this sample may be carry-over from other donors' samples.

V usage is TRBV29-1 and J usage is TRBJ2-1; TRBD1 agrees at 7 bases. This CDR3 is 15 amino acids long. Trimming removed 2 bases from V and 0 bases from J; junction bases left unmatched: 4. In germline, CDR1 is SQVTM, CDR2 ANQGSEA. CDR3 in DNA: TGCAGCGTTGAACAGGGACAGATCTCCTACAATGAGCAGTTCTTC. This encodes CSVEQGQISYNEQFF.

The rearrangement links TRBV28 to TRBJ2-7; TRBD2 is a possible D gene (5 bases). The germline V gene has CDR1 MDHEN and CDR2 SYDVKM. Trimming cost V 5 bases and J 6 bases, with 17 bases left between them. This CDR3 spans 14 amino acids. The CDR3 reads CASSPFGPSGEQYF. The CDR3 coding sequence is TGTGCCAGCAGTCCATTCGGGCCCAGCGGCGAGCAGTACTTC.